The TCR beta chain described here comes from a study of shared clonotypes between healthy human individuals. The CDR3 totals 18 residues. Germline trimming cut 0 bases from V and 6 bases from J; bases unmatched to any gene: 6. The V gene's germline CDR1 is SGDLS and CDR2 YYNGEE. Data came from immunoSEQ multiplex PCR; TCRdb stores just in-frame clones and leaves some out. The sample contains some 1.5 million clones, roughly 96% of which appear only once. V and J are TRBV9 and TRBJ2-1; TRBD2 agrees at 16 bases. The material sequenced was naive CD4+ T cells sorted from blood. Sample subset: CD45RA+ positively selected. This clonotype was obtained from a young man in good health. In DNA, the CDR3 is TGTGCCAGCAGCGTAGCGGGACTAGCGGGAGGGCCCGGCAATGAGCAGTTCTTC. This sequence encodes CASSVAGLAGGPGNEQFF. Variable domain in full (rest from reference TRBV9 and TRBJ2-1): DSGVTQTPKHLITATGQRVTLRCSPRSGDLSVYWYQQSLDQGLQFLIQYYNGEERAKGNILERFSAQQFPDLHSELNLSSLELGDSALYFCASSVAGLAGGPGNEQFFGPGTRLTVL.